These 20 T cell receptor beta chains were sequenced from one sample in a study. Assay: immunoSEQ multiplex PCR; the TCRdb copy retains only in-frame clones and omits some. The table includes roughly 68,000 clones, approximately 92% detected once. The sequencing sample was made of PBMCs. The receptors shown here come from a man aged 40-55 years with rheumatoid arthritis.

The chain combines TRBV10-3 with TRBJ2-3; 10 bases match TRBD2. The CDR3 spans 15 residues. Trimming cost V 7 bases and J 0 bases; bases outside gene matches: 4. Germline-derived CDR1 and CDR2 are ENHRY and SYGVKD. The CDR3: CAITPGLASTDTQYF. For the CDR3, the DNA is TGTGCCATCACCCCGGGACTAGCGAGCACAGATACGCAGTATTTT.

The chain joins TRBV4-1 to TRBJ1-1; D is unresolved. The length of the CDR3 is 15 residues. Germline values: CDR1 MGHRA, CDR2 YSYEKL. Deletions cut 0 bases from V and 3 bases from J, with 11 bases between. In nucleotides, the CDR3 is TGCGCCAGCAGCCAAGATCTGGCAGGTTACACTGAAGCTTTCTTT. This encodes CASSQDLAGYTEAFF.

The CDR3 loop is CASSKQGGPYEQYF. The DNA of the CDR3 is TGTGCCAGCAGTAAACAGGGGGGGCCCTACGAGCAGTACTTC. This chain joins TRBV27 and TRBJ2-7, with a tentative D call TRBD1 (8 bases). The V end was cut by 5 bases, the J end by 2 bases, with 13 bases between. The CDR3 runs 14 residues. The V gene's germline CDR1 is MNHEY and CDR2 SMNVEV (reference sequence).

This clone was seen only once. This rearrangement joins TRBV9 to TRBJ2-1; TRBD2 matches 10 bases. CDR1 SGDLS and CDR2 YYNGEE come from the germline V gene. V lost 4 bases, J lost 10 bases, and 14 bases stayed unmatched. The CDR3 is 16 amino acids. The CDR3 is CASSPRGTSGAREQFF. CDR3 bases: TGTGCCAGCAGCCCCAGGGGAACTAGCGGGGCCCGGGAGCAGTTCTTC.

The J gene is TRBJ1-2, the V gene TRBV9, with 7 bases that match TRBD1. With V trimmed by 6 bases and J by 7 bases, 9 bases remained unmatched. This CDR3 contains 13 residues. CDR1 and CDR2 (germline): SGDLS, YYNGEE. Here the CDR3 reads CASTPGQPIGYTF. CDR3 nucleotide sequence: TGTGCCAGCACCCCGGGACAGCCTATTGGCTACACCTTC.

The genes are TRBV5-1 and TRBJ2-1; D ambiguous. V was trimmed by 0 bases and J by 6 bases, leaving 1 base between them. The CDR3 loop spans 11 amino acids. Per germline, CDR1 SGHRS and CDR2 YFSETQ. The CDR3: CASSLANEQFF. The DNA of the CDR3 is TGCGCCAGCAGCTTGGCCAATGAGCAGTTCTTC.

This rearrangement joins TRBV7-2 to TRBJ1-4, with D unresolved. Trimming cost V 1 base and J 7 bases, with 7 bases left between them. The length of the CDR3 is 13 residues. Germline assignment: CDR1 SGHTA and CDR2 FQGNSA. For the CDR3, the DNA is TGTGCCAGCAGCTTAGTGGGATCTGAAAAACTGTTTTTT. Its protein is CASSLVGSEKLFF.

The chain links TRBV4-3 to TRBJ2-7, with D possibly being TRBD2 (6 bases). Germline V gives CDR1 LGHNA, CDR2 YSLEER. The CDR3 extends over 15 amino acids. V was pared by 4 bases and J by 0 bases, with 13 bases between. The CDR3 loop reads CASSPGVTSSYEQYF. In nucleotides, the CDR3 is TGCGCCAGCAGCCCTGGCGTGACTAGCTCCTACGAGCAGTACTTC.

CDR3 bases: TGTGCCAGCAGCAACCCAGGGGTTTACTATGGCTACACCTTC. Its protein is CASSNPGVYYGYTF. The V gene is TRBV28, the J gene TRBJ1-2; D is possibly TRBD1 (6 bases). Between the trimmed V and J ends, which lost 6 bases and 3 bases, there was a span of 14 bases. This CDR3 is built from 14 residues. The V gene's germline CDR1 is MDHEN and CDR2 SYDVKM.

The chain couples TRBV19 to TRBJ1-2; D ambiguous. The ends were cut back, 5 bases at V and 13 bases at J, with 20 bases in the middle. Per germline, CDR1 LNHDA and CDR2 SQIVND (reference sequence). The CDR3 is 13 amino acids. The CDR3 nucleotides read TGTGCCAGTAGTGATAGGCCATCTATGGCTACCACCTTC. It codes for CASSDRPSMATTF.

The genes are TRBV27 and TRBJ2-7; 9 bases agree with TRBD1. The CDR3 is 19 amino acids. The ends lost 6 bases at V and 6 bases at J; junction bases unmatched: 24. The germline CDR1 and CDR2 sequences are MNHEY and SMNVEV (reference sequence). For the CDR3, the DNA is TGTGCCAGCAGGGCCGGGACAGGGATGTTTTATAGGTTCCCGAGCGAGCAGTACTTC. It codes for CASRAGTGMFYRFPSEQYF.

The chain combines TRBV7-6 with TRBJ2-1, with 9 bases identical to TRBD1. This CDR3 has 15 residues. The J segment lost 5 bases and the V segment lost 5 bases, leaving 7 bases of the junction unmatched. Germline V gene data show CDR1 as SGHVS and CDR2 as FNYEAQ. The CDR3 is CASSLTGQGNNEQFF. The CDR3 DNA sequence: TGTGCCAGCAGCCTTACTGGACAGGGGAACAATGAGCAGTTCTTC.

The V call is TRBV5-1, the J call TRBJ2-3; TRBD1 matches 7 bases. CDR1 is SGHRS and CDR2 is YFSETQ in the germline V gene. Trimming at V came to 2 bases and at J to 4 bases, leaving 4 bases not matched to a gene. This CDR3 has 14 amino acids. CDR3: CASSFRQGPDTQYF. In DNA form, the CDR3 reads TGCGCCAGCAGCTTCAGACAGGGACCAGATACGCAGTATTTT.

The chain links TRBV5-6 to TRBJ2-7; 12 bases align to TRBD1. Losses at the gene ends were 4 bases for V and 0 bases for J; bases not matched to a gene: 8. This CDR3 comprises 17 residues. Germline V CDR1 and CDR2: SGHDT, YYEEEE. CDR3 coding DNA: TGTGCCAGCAGCAAAGGGACAGGGGGCCTAATCTCCTACGAGCAGTACTTC. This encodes CASSKGTGGLISYEQYF. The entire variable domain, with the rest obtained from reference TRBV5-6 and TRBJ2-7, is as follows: DAGVTQSPTHLIKTRGQQVTLRCSPKSGHDTVSWYQQALGQGPQFIFQYYEEEERQRGNFPDRFSGHQFPNYSSELNVNALLLGDSALYLCASSKGTGGLISYEQYFGPGTRLTVT.

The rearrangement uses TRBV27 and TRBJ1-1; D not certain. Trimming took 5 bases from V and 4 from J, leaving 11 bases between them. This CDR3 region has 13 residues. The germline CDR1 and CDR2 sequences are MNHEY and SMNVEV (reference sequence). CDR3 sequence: CASSTPEGTEAFF. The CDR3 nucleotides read TGTGCCAGCAGTACCCCCGAAGGCACTGAAGCTTTCTTT.

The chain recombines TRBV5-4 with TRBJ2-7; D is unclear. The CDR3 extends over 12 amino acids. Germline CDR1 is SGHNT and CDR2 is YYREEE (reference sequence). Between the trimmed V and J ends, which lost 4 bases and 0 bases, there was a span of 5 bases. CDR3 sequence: CASSGFSYEQYF. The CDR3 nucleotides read TGTGCCAGCAGCGGATTCTCCTACGAGCAGTACTTC.

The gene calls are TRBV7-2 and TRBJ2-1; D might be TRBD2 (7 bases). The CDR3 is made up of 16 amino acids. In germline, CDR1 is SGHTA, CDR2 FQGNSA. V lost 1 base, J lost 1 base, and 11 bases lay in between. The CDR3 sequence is CASSLVGGPSYNEQFF. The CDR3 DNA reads TGTGCCAGCAGCTTAGTCGGGGGGCCGTCCTACAATGAGCAGTTCTTC.

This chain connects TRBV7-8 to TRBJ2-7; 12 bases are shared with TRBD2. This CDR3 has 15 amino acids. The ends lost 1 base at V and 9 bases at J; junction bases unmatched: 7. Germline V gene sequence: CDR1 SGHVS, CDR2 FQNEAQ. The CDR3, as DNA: TGTGCCAGCAGCTTAGAGCTAGCGGGAGGGCCACGGCAGTACTTC. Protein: CASSLELAGGPRQYF.

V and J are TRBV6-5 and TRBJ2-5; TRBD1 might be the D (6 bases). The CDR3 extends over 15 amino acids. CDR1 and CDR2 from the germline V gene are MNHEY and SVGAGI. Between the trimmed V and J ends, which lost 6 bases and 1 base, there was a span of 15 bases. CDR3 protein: CASSNTQGFQETQYF. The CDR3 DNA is TGTGCCAGCAGCAACACCCAGGGGTTCCAAGAGACCCAGTACTTC.

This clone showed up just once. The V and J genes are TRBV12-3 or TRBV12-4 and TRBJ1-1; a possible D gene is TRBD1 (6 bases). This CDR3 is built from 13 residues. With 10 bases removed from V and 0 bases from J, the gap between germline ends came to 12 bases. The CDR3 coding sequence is TGTGCCATCAGGGACAACTTGAACACTGAAGCTTTCTTT. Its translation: CAIRDNLNTEAFF.